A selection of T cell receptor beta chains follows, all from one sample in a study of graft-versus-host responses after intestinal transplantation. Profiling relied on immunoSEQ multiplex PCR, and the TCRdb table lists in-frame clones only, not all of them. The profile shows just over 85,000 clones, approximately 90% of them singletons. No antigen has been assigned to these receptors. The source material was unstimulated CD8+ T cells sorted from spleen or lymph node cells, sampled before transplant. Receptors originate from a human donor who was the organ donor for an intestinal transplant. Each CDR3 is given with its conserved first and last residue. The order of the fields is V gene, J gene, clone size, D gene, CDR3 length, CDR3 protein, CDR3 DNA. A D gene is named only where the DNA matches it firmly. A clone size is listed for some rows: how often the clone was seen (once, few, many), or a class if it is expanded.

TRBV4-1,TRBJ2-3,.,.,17,CASSQDFRGYWWDTQYF,TGCGCCAGCAGCCAAGATTTCCGGGGGTATTGGTGGGATACGCAGTATTTT
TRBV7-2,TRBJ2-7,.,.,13,CASSLGGGYEQYF,TGTGCCAGCAGCTTAGGAGGGGGCTACGAGCAGTACTTC
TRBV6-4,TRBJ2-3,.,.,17,CASSSWGGPQGTDTQYF,TGTGCCAGCAGTAGCTGGGGCGGACCACAAGGCACAGATACGCAGTATTTT
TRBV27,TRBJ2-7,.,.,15,CASSWGARGNYEQYF,TGTGCCAGCAGTTGGGGGGCGCGGGGGAACTACGAGCAGTACTTC
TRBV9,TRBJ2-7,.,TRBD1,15,CASSVSGTGGNEQYF,TGTGCCAGCAGCGTGAGCGGGACAGGGGGCAACGAGCAGTACTTC
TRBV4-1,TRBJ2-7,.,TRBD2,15,CASSQNGGGGYEQYF,TGCGCCAGCAGCCAGAACGGGGGGGGTGGCTACGAGCAGTACTTC
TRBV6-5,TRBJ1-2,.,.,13,CASSYRDSYGYTF,TGTGCCAGCAGTTATAGGGACTCCTATGGCTACACCTTC
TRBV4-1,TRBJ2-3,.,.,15,CASSQGVGSTDTQYF,TGCGCCAGCAGCCAGGGAGTAGGGAGCACAGATACGCAGTATTTT
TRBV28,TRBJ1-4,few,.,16,CASSIPGEGLNEKLFF,TGTGCCAGCAGTATCCCTGGGGAGGGACTTAATGAAAAACTGTTTTTT
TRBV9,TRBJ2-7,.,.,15,CASSLSGGGDYEQYF,TGTGCCAGCAGCTTGAGTGGAGGGGGCGATTACGAGCAGTACTTC
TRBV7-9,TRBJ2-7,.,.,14,CASSPPVRRYEQYF,TGTGCCAGCAGCCCCCCGGTGCGGCGCTACGAGCAGTACTTC
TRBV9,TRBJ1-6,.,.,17,CASSFRASPGGDSPLHF,TGTGCCAGCAGCTTCCGGGCTAGTCCGGGGGGTGATTCACCCCTCCACTTT
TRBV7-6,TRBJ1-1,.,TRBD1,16,CASSLQGERLNTEAFF,TGTGCCAGCAGCCTACAGGGGGAGAGACTGAACACTGAAGCTTTCTTT
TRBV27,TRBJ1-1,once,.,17,CASSLYGGGGMNTEAFF,TGTGCCAGCAGTTTATACGGGGGCGGGGGTATGAACACTGAAGCTTTCTTT